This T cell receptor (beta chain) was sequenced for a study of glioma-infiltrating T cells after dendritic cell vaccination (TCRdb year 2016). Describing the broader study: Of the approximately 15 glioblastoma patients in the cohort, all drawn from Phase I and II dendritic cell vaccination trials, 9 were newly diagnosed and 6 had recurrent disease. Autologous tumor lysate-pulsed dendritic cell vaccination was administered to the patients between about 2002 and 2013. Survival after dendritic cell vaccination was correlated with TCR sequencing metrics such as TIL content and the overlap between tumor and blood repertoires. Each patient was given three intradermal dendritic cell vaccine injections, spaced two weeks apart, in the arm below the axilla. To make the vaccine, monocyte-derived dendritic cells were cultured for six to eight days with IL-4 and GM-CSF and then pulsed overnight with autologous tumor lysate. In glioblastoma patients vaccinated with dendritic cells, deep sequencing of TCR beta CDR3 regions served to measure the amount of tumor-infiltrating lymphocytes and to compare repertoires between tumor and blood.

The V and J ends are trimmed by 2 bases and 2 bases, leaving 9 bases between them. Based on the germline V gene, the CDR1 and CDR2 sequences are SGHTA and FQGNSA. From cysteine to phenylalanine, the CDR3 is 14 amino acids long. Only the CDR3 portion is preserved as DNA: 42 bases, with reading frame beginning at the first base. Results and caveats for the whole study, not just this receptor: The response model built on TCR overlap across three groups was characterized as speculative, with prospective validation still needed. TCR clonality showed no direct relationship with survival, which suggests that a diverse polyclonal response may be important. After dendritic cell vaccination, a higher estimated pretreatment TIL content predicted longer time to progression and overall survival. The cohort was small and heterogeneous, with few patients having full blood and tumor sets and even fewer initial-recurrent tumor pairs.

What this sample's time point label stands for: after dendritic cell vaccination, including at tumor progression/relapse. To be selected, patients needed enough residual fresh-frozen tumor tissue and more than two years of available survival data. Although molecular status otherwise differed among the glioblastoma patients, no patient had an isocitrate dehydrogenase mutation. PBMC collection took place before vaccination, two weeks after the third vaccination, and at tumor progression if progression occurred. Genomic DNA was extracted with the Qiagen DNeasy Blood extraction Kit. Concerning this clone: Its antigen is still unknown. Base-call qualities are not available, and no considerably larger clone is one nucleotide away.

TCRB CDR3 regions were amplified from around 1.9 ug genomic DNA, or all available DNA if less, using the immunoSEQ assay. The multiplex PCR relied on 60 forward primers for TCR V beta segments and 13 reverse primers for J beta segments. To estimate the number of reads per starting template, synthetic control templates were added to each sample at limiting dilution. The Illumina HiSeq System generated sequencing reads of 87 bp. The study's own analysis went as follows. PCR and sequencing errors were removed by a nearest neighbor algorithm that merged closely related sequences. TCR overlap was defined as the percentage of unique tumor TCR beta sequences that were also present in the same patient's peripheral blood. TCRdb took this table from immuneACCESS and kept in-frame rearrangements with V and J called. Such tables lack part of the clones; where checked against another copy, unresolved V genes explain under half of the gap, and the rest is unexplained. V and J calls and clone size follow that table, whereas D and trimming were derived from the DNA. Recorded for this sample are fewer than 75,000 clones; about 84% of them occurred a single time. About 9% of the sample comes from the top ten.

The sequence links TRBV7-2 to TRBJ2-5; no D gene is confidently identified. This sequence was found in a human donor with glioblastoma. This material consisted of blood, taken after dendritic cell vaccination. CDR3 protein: CASSLTVMQETQYF. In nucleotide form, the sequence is TGTGCCAGCAGCTTAACGGTGATGCAAGAGACCCAGTACTTC.